This T cell receptor beta chain was identified during a study of beta chain features in type 1 diabetes. Study observations and caveats: There was a moderate but significant shortening of TCRB CDR3s in all four CD4+ subsets of Type 1 diabetes patients.

Every single donor gave one heparinised blood draw, and these averaged roughly 0.11 L. For this clone: Its antigen is not identified.

The isolated RNA, all of it, was reverse transcribed, so expressed TCRB transcripts were what got sequenced. Produced via immunoSEQ multiplex PCR; TCRdb's table is partial and in-frame only. Of some 130,000 clones listed, approximately 10% are singletons. Germline CDR1 and CDR2: SGHRS and YFSETQ. J gave up 5 bases and V 4 bases, and 12 bases lay outside the gene matches. The CDR3 length is 17 residues. The rearrangement joins TRBV5-1 to TRBJ2-2, with 9 bases matching TRBD2. The sequence was collected from a man aged 25 to 40 with type 1 diabetes. Sequenced material: central memory CD4+ T cells from blood. CDR3 sequence: CASSPTQAGGLTGELFF. The CDR3 nucleotides read TGCGCCAGCAGCCCCACCCAAGCGGGGGGCTTGACCGGGGAGCTGTTTTTT. Variable domain in full (rest from reference TRBV5-1 and TRBJ2-2): KAGVTQTPRYLIKTRGQQVTLSCSPISGHRSVSWYQQTPGQGLQFLFEYFSETQRNKGNFPGRFSGRQFSNSRSEMNVSTLELGDSALYLCASSPTQAGGLTGELFFGEGSRLTVL.